This entry is about one T cell receptor beta chain. The antigen is unknown. For CDR3 and TCR beta VDJ profiling, genomic DNA was the template used. MiXCR, run by TCRdb on the reads, gives a single entry per CDR3 protein. The sample holds roughly 51,000 distinct CDR3 sequences, about two thirds seen once. The sample originates from a study of CD8+CD57+ T cells in acquired aplastic anemia. On the study more broadly: The mean DNA yield obtained from sorted CD4+ and CD8+ cells came to 3.2 ug. As sequenced from healthy donors, CD4+ cells averaged about 11 million reads.

Study-level points and caveats: Some 31 shared CD8+ CDR3s appeared highly expressed within patients' immunodominant clones. The study found no significant CD8+ Simpson's diversity difference between patients and controls.

Germline V gene sequence: CDR1 SQVTM, CDR2 ANQGSEA. The CDR3 runs to 13 residues. The V end lost 0 bases, the J end lost 3 bases, and 8 bases lay between the germline ends. The sequence derives from a human donor in good health, serving as a control. The chain recombines TRBV29-1 with TRBJ2-5; a possible D gene is TRBD2 (5 bases). The sample comprised sorted CD4+, CD8+, or CD8+CD57+ T cells (not recorded which) from PBMCs. DNA for the CDR3: TGCAGCGTTGAAGAAGGACTGGAAGAGACCCAGTACTTC. It yields the protein CSVEEGLEETQYF.